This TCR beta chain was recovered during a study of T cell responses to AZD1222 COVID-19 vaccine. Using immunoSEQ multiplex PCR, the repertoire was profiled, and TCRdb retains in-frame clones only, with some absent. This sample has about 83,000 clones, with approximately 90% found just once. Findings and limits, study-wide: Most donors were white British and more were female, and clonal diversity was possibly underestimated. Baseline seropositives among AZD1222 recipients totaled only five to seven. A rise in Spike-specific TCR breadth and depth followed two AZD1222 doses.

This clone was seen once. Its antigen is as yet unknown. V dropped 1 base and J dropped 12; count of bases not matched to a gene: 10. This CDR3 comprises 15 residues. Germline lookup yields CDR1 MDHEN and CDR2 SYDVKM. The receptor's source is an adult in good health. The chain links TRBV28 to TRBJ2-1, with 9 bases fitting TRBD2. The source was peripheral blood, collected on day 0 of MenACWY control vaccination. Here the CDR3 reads CASSLSAGGSSGQFF. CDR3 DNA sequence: TGTGCCAGCAGTTTATCGGCGGGAGGGAGTTCAGGGCAGTTCTTC.